Listed below are T cell receptor beta chains from one sample, sequenced in a study of beta chain features in type 1 diabetes. TCRdb's copy holds only in-frame clones and misses some; the assay was immunoSEQ multiplex PCR. The repertoire consists of 52,000 or so clones, with roughly 52% occurring once and the leading ten covering roughly 2.6%. The source material was Tregs from blood. The receptors come from a woman between 40 and 55 years old with type 1 diabetes. CDR3s include the opening cysteine and the closing phenylalanine or tryptophan. The D gene is left open where the match is weak. Only some rows state a clone size, as once, few, many or a class for expanded clones.

>TRBJ1-4|TRBV7-2|.|14|.
CASSLRATNEKLFF
TGTGCCAGCAGCTTGAGAGCAACTAATGAAAAACTGTTTTTT
>TRBJ2-5|TRBV7-2|.|11|.
CASSVALTQYF
TGTGCCAGCAGCGTGGCTTTGACCCAGTACTTC
>TRBJ1-3|TRBV28|.|15|.
CASSLEQSAGNTIYF
TGTGCCAGCAGTTTAGAACAGTCAGCTGGAAACACCATATATTTT
>TRBJ1-1|TRBV19|medium-sized|16|.
CASSPGPPGVNTEAFF
TGTGCCAGTAGTCCGGGACCCCCGGGAGTGAACACTGAAGCTTTCTTT
>TRBJ1-2|TRBV10-2|.|14|TRBD1
CASSPLGTGGGYTF
TGCGCCAGCAGCCCTCTTGGGACAGGGGGTGGCTACACCTTC
>TRBJ2-7|TRBV27|.|14|TRBD2
CASSFAGESHEQYF
TGTGCCAGCAGTTTCGCGGGAGAGTCCCACGAGCAGTACTTC
>TRBJ1-4|TRBV27|.|18|.
CASSKSRYLTGPNEKLFF
TGTGCCAGCAGTAAGAGTCGGTATCTGACAGGCCCGAATGAAAAACTGTTTTTT
>TRBJ1-2|TRBV7-2|.|16|.
CASSFHGGTTTDGYTF
TGTGCCAGCAGCTTCCACGGGGGTACTACTACTGATGGCTACACCTTC
>TRBJ1-3|TRBV9|.|15|.
CASSVEDFSGNTIYF
TGTGCCAGCAGCGTAGAAGACTTCTCTGGAAACACCATATATTTT
>TRBJ2-7|TRBV14|few|14|TRBD2
CASSQRLAVLEQYF
TGTGCCAGCAGCCAAAGACTAGCGGTTCTCGAGCAGTACTTC
>TRBJ2-2|TRBV6-5|once|16|TRBD1
CASSSSDRGGPGELFF
TGTGCCAGCAGTTCATCGGACAGGGGAGGGCCCGGGGAGCTGTTTTTT
>TRBJ1-1|TRBV7-9|.|13|.
CASSLSGNTEAFF
TGTGCCAGCAGCTTATCCGGGAACACTGAAGCTTTCTTT
>TRBJ2-4|TRBV4-1|.|15|TRBD1
CASSVGDRGGVIQYF
TGCGCCAGCAGCGTCGGGGACAGGGGTGGTGTCATTCAGTACTTC
>TRBJ2-5|TRBV12-5|.|13|TRBD1
CASVLGQGGTQYF
TGTGCTAGTGTTTTGGGACAGGGGGGGACCCAGTACTTC